This paragraph reports one T cell receptor (beta chain). Many counts were recorded for this clonotype. Its antigen target is currently unknown. Base qualities are not provided; no much larger clone lies one nucleotide away. The data are from a study of spatial heterogeneity in lung cancer (dated by TCRdb to the late 2010s). Background on the whole study: Beta-chain transcripts were consistently detected in greater numbers than alpha-chain transcripts, which likely reflects a higher abundance of beta-chain transcripts. A strong correlation was found between TCR transcript counts in tumor regions and a T cell transcriptional module score from matched bulk RNA-seq. In the raw uncorrected reads, each unique combination of TCR and UMI appeared on average more than ten times. In non-small cell lung cancer, the study made a quantitative comparison of TCR alpha and beta repertoires among multiple tumor regions, matched nontumor lung and blood. TCR repertoire features were related to nonsynonymous mutation counts determined by whole-exome sequencing of tumor tissue. At surgery, 200 to 250 tumor regions, roughly 63 matched nontumor lung samples and fewer than 60 PBMC samples were TCR-sequenced for both alpha and beta chains. Broader findings and caveats from the paper: Additional single-cell paired TCR alpha and beta sequencing was considered necessary to confirm, at a functional level, the hypothesis that regional TCRs recognize regional mutations. TCR-seq was estimated to cover only 6% to 7% of tumor T cells for alpha chains and roughly 12% for beta chains. The count of ubiquitous expanded TCRs correlated with the count of ubiquitous nonsynonymous mutations, and the count of regional expanded TCRs correlated with the count of regional nonsynonymous mutations. The tumor nonsynonymous mutation count correlated with the number of expanded intratumoral alpha and beta TCRs.

To prepare the library, 5' RACE was applied. Sequencing was performed on a NextSeq 500. The TCR library protocol attached a unique molecular identifier to each TCR cDNA molecule to allow correction of PCR and sequencing errors. In the paper's pipeline: TCR identification, UMI-based error correction and CDR3 extraction were all carried out with Decombinator tools. Expanded TCRs were defined as those above a frequency of 2 per 1,000, corresponding to the top 1% of the tumor frequency distribution. Expanded tumor TCRs statistically deemed absent (corrected P<0.05) from at least one tumor region were classed as regional, and all other expanded tumor TCRs were classed as ubiquitous. Each repertoire was subsampled 100 times to 5,000 TCRs, after which Renyi diversity was computed with the R vegan package. CDR3 similarity networks were constructed using string-kernel similarity of amino acid triplets, with links drawn between CDR3s whose pairwise similarity was above 0.82. Clones were called with MiXCR by TCRdb after fastp trimmed the public reads at Q25, and only in-frame beta chains were retained. All rows with the same CDR3 protein become a single entry with the most common DNA and genes. TCRdb, rather than the study authors, made the V and J calls. Counted in this sample were more than 25,000 distinct CDR3 sequences; roughly 7.4% of them appeared once. The ten largest clones add up to 24% of the sample.

The label giving this sample's time point can be read as: sample taken at primary tumor resection. Donors were 72 patients with early-stage, untreated non-small cell lung cancer from the lung TRACERx cohort. Whole RNA extracted from tumor and nontumor lung tissue, or from cryopreserved PBMC samples, was used for TCR sequencing without cell sorting. Only patients with enough RNA available from two or more tumor regions were chosen for TCR sequencing. Before being selected, tumor and adjacent nontumor lung specimens were reviewed by a lung pathologist. The CDR3, from cysteine to phenylalanine, totals 16 residues. CDR3 DNA only is kept here, 48 bases in frame from base 1. Between the V and J ends, shortened by 7 bases and 2 bases respectively, the junction contains 18 bases. As encoded in the germline V gene, CDR1 is MNHEY while CDR2 is SVGEGT.

Sample: lung tumor tissue, taken at surgery. The TCR was taken from a male donor with early-stage non-small cell lung cancer. The chain uses TRBV6-2 or TRBV6-3 and TRBJ2-1; too little of a D gene remains to name it. The CDR3 region has the sequence CASTLWGPWPYNEQFF. The nucleotides are TGTGCCAGCACCCTATGGGGTCCTTGGCCCTACAATGAGCAGTTCTTC.